This TCR beta chain originates from a study of blood T cell repertoires in COVID-19. Per the original data handling: By means of reference gene primer amplification, nucleated cell counts were estimated. Profiling relied on immunoSEQ multiplex PCR, and the TCRdb table lists in-frame clones only, not all of them. V and J calls and clone size follow that table, whereas D and trimming were derived from the DNA. The data hold roughly 150,000 clones, with 85% observed a single time. Germline-derived CDR1 and CDR2 are SNHLY and FYNNEI. CDR3 length: 12 residues. The V and J ends lost 8 bases and 4 bases respectively, with 12 bases between them.

The material sequenced was peripheral blood. This chain connects TRBV2 to TRBJ2-7; no reliable D call. The clonotype comes from a man aged 50 to 60 with acute or convalescent COVID-19. The CDR3 sequence is CASARGLYEQYF. The CDR3 DNA is TGTGCCAGCGCGCGCGGCCTTTACGAGCAGTACTTC.